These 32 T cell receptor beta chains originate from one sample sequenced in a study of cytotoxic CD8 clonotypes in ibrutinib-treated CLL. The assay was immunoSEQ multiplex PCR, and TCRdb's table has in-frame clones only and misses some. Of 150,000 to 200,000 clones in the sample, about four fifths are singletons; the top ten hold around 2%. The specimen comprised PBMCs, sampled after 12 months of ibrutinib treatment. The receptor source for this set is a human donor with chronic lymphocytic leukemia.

The CDR3 coding sequence is TGTGCCAGCAGCGTACAGGGGGCCAACAATGAGCAGTTCTTC. Translating it yields CASSVQGANNEQFF. The chain combines TRBV7-8 with TRBJ2-1, with 9 bases matching TRBD1. Germline V gene data show CDR1 as SGHVS and CDR2 as FQNEAQ. There are 14 residues in the CDR3. Trimming removed 5 bases from V and 5 bases from J; junction bases left unmatched: 4. Full variable domain (outside the CDR3, taken from reference TRBV7-8 and TRBJ2-1): GAGVSQSPRYKVAKRGQDVALRCDPISGHVSLFWYQQALGQGPEFLTYFQNEAQLDKSGLPSDRFFAERPEGSVSTLKIQRTQQEDSAVYLCASSVQGANNEQFFGPGTRLTVL.

The CDR3 DNA reads as TGTGCCAGCAGTCGGGACTCCGCGGGTGATACGCAGTATTTT. Translation gives CASSRDSAGDTQYF. This chain connects TRBV7-2 to TRBJ2-3; weak D call: TRBD2 (6 bases). Germline CDR1 is SGHTA and CDR2 is FQGNSA. The CDR3 runs 14 residues. V lost 6 bases to trimming and J lost 6 bases, with 16 bases between them.

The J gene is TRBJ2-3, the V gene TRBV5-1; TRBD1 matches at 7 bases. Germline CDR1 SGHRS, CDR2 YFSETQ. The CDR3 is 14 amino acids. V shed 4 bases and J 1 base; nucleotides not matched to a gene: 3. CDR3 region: CASSTGQRTDTQYF. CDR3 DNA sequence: TGCGCCAGCAGCACGGGACAGCGCACAGATACGCAGTATTTT.

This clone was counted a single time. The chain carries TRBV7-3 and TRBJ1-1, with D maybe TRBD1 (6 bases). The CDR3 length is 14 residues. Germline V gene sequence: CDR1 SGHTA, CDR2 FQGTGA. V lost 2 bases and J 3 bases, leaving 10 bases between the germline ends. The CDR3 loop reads CASSLRGQDTEAFF. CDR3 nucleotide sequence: TGTGCCAGCAGCTTACGGGGACAAGACACTGAAGCTTTCTTT.

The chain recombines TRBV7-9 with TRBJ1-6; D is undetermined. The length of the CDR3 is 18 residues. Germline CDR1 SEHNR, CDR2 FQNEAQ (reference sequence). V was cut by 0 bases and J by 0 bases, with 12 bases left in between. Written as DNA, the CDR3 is TGTGCCAGCAGCTTAGCCATGGGGTCGAGCTCCTATAATTCACCCCTCCACTTT. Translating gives CASSLAMGSSSYNSPLHF.

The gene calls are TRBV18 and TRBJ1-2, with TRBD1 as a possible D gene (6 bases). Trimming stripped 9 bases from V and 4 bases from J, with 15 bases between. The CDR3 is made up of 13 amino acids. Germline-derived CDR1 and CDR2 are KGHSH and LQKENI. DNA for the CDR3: TGTGCCAGTCGACAGGACGTTAGCTATGGCTACACCTTC. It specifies CASRQDVSYGYTF.

CDR3: CASSLRWGYEQYF. CDR3 DNA sequence: TGTGCCAGCAGCTTACGATGGGGCTACGAGCAGTACTTC. V is TRBV7-2 and J is TRBJ2-7, with D hard to call. V was trimmed by 2 bases and J by 3 bases, leaving 8 bases between them. Per germline, CDR1 SGHTA and CDR2 FQGNSA. This CDR3 region has 13 residues. Filled out from reference TRBV7-2 and TRBJ2-7, the complete variable domain reads GAGVSQSPSNKVTEKGKDVELRCDPISGHTALYWYRQSLGQGLEFLIYFQGNSAPDKSGLPSDRFSAERTGGSVSTLTIQRTQQEDSAVYLCASSLRWGYEQYFGPGTRLTVT.

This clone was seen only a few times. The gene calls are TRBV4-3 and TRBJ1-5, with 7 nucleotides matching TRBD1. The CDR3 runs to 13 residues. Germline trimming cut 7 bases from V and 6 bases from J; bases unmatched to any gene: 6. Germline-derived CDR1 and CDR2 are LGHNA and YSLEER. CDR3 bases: TGCGCCAGCAACCGACAGGGTCCTCAGCCCCAGCATTTT. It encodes CASNRQGPQPQHF.

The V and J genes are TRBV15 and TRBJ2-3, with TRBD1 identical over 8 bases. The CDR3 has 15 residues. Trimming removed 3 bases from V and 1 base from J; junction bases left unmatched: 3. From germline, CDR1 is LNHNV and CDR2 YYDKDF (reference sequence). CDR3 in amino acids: CATSRDRVGTDTQYF. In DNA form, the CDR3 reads TGTGCCACCAGCAGGGACAGGGTTGGCACAGATACGCAGTATTTT.

The DNA of the CDR3 is TGTGCCAGCAGTTTAGGTGCGGCAGCCCCATTCGGGGCCAACGTCCTGACTTTC. Its translation is CASSLGAAAPFGANVLTF. This chain connects TRBV27 to TRBJ2-6, with no clear D. The CDR3 sequence is 18 residues long. The germline CDR1 and CDR2 sequences are MNHEY and SMNVEV (reference sequence). V was clipped by 2 bases and J by 4 bases, with 18 bases between them.

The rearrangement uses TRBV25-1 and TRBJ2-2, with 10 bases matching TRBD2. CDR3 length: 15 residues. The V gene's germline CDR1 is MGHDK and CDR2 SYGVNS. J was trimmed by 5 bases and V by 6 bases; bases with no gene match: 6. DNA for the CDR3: TGTGCCAGCAGGCCAGGACTAGCGGAAACCGGGGAGCTGTTTTTT. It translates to CASRPGLAETGELFF.

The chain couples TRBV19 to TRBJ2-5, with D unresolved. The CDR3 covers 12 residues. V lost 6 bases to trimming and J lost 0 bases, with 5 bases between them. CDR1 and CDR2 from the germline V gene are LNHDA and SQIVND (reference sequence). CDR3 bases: TGTGCCAGTAGGAGCGACCAAGAGACCCAGTACTTC. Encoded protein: CASRSDQETQYF.

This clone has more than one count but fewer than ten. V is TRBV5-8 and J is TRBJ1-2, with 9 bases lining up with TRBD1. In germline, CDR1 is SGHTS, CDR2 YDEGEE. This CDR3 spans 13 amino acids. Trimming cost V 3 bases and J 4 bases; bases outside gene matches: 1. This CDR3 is CASSSTGGYGYTF. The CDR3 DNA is TGTGCCAGCAGCTCGACAGGGGGCTATGGCTACACCTTC.

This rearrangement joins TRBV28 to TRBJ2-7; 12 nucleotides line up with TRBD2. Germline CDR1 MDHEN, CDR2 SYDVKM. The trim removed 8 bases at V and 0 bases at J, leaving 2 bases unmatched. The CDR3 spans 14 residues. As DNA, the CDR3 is TGTGCCAGCGCGACTAGCGGGAGCTCCTACGAGCAGTACTTC. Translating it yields CASATSGSSYEQYF.

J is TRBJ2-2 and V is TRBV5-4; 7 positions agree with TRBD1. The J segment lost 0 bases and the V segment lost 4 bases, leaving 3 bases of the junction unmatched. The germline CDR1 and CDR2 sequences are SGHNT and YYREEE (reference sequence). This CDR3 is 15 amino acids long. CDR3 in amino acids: CASSQGGTNTGELFF. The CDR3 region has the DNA TGTGCCAGCAGCCAAGGGGGCACGAACACCGGGGAGCTGTTTTTT.

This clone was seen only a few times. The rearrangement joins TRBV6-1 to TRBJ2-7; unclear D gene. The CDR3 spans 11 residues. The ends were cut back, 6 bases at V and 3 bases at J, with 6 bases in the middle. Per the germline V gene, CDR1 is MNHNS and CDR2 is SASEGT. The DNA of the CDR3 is TGTGCCAGCAGCTCCAACTACGAGCAGTACTTC. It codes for CASSSNYEQYF.

CDR3 sequence: CASSLTPDRGAFF. DNA for the CDR3: TGTGCCAGCAGCTTAACCCCGGACAGAGGGGCTTTCTTT. The V gene is TRBV7-3, the J gene TRBJ1-1; D may be TRBD1 (6 bases). This CDR3 comprises 13 residues. The V gene's germline CDR1 is SGHTA and CDR2 FQGTGA. V dropped 0 bases and J dropped 11 bases, with 13 bases sitting between them.

The CDR3 coding sequence is TGCGCCAGCAGCTTGGGGGGGACTAGCTACTACGAGCAGTACTTC. Translation: CASSLGGTSYYEQYF. The chain combines TRBV5-1 with TRBJ2-7; 9 nucleotides match TRBD2. With V trimmed by 0 bases and J by 3 bases, 4 bases remained unmatched. Germline V CDR1 and CDR2: SGHRS, YFSETQ. The CDR3 is made up of 15 amino acids. Full variable domain (rest looked up from reference TRBV5-1 and TRBJ2-7): KAGVTQTPRYLIKTRGQQVTLSCSPISGHRSVSWYQQTPGQGLQFLFEYFSETQRNKGNFPGRFSGRQFSNSRSEMNVSTLELGDSALYLCASSLGGTSYYEQYFGPGTRLTVT.

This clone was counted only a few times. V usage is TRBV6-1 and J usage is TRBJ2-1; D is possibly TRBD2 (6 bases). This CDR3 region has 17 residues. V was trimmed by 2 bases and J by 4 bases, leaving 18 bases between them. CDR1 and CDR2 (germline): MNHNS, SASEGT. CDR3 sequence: CASSEIVVGGNYNEQFF. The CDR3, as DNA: TGTGCCAGCAGTGAAATCGTTGTAGGCGGGAATTACAATGAGCAGTTCTTC.

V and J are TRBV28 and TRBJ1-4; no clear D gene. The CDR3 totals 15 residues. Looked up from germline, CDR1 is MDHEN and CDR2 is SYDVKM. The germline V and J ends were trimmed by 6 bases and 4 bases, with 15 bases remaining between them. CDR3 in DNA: TGTGCCAGCAGCCCCGGATCTTTAGTTAATGAAAAACTGTTTTTT. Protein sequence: CASSPGSLVNEKLFF. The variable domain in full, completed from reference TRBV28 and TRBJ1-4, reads DVKVTQSSRYLVKRTGEKVFLECVQDMDHENMFWYRQDPGLGLRLIYFSYDVKMKEKGDIPEGYSVSREKKERFSLILESASTNQTSMYLCASSPGSLVNEKLFFGSGTQLSVL.

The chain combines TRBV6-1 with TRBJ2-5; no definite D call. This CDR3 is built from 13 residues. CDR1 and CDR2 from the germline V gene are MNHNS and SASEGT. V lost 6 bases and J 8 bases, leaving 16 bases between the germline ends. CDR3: CASRSWVTSTQYF. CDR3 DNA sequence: TGTGCCAGCAGATCGTGGGTGACCTCCACCCAGTACTTC.

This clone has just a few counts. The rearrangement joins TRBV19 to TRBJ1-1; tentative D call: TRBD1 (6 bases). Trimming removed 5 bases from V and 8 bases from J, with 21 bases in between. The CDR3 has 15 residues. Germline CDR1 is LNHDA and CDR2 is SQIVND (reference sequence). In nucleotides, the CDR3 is TGTGCCAGTAGTCCAACGGTCGGAGGGGGAGTCGAAGCTTTCTTT. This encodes CASSPTVGGGVEAFF.

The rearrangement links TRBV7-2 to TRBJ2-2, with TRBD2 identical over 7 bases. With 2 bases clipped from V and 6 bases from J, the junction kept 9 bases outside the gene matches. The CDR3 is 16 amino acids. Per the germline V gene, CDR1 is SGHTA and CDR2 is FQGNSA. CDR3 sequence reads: CASSLRANRGAGELFF. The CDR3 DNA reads TGTGCCAGCAGCTTACGAGCAAATCGGGGGGCCGGGGAGCTGTTTTTT.

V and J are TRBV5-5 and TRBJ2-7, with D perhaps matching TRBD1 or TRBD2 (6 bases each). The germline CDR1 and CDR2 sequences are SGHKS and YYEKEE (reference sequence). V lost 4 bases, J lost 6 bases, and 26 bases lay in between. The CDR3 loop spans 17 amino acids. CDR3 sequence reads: CASSQSFRGPGLSEQYF. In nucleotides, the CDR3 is TGTGCCAGCAGCCAATCTTTCCGGGGGCCAGGCTTGTCCGAGCAGTACTTC.

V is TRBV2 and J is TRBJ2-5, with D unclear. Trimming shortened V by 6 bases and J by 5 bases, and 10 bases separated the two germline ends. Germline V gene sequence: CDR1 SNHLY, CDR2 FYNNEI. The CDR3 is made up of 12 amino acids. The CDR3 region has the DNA TGTGCCAGCAGACCGAGTGGGGAGACCCAGTACTTC. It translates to CASRPSGETQYF. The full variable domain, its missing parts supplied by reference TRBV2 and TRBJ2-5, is EPEVTQTPSHQVTQMGQEVILRCVPISNHLYFYWYRQILGQKVEFLVSFYNNEISEKSEIFDDQFSVERPDGSNFTLKIRSTKLEDSAMYFCASRPSGETQYFGPGTRLLVL.

Written as DNA, the CDR3 is TGTGCCAGCAGCTCTGGACAGGGCGGAGAGACCCAGTACTTC. Its protein is CASSSGQGGETQYF. The chain uses TRBV7-2 and TRBJ2-5; 8 nucleotides line up with TRBD1. This CDR3 region has 14 residues. V lost 4 bases, J lost 4 bases, and 5 bases stayed unmatched. Germline CDR1 SGHTA, CDR2 FQGNSA.

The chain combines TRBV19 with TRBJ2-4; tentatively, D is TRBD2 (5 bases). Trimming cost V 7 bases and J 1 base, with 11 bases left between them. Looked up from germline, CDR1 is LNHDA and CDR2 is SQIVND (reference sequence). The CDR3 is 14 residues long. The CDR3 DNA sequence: TGTGCCAGTAAGTTGGGAGCCGCCAAAAACATTCAGTACTTC. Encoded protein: CASKLGAAKNIQYF.

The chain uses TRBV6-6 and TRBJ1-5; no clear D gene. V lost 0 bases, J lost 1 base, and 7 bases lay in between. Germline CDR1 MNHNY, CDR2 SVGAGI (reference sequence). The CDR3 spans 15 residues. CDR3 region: CASSYSERSNQPQHF. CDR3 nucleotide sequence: TGTGCCAGCAGTTACTCCGAACGAAGCAATCAGCCCCAGCATTTT.

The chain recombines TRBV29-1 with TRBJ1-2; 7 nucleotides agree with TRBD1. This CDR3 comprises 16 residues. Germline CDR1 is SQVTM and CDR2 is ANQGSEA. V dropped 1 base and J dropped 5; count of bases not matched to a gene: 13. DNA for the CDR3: TGCAGCGTTGAAGGTGTGGTCCAGGGGGTAGAGTATGGCTACACCTTC. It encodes CSVEGVVQGVEYGYTF.

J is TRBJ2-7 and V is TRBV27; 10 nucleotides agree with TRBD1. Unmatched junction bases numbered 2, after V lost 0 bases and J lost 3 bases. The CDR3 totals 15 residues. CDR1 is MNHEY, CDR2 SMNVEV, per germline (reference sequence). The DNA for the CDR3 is TGTGCCAGCAGTTTATCGTGGGACAGGGGCTACGAGCAGTACTTC. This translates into CASSLSWDRGYEQYF.

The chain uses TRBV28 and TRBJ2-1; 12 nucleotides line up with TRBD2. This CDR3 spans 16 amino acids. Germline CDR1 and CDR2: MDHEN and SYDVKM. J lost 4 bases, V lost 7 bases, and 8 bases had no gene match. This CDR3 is CASTPIGTSGYNEQFF. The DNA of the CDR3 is TGTGCCAGCACCCCAATCGGGACTAGCGGGTACAATGAGCAGTTCTTC.

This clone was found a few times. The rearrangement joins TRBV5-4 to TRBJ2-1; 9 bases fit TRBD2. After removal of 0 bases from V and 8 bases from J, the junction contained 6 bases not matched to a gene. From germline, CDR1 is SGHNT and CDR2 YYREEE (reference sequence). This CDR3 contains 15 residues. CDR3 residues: CASSLGGRGTYEQFF. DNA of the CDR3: TGTGCCAGCAGCTTGGGCGGGAGGGGTACGTATGAGCAGTTCTTC.